Below are 14 T cell receptor beta chains sequenced from a single sample in a study of blood T cell repertoires in COVID-19. Only in-frame clones appear in the TCRdb table, and some are missing; sequencing was by immunoSEQ multiplex PCR. The table shows 200,000 to 250,000 clones, with roughly nine tenths occurring only once. The sample taken for sequencing was PBMCs or T cells enriched from blood (not recorded which). The receptors originated from a woman between 45 and 60 years old in a cohort exposed to, infected with or recovered from COVID-19 (not recorded which).

The chain combines TRBV7-3 with TRBJ1-5; D gene uncertain. This CDR3 has 14 amino acids. V lost 5 bases and J 0 bases, leaving 8 bases between the germline ends. Germline V gives CDR1 SGHTA, CDR2 FQGTGA. CDR3 in amino acids: CASSPRVSNQPQHF. The CDR3 bases are TGTGCCAGCAGCCCACGAGTTAGCAATCAGCCCCAGCATTTT.

The chain is built from TRBV11-2 and TRBJ2-7, with a possible D match to TRBD1 (6 bases). Between the trimmed V and J ends, which lost 5 bases and 3 bases, there was a span of 11 bases. The germline V gene has CDR1 SGHAT and CDR2 FQNNGV. This CDR3 contains 13 residues. The DNA of the CDR3 is TGTGCCAGCAGCGACGGGACATACTACGAGCAGTACTTC. Translated: CASSDGTYYEQYF.

This chain connects TRBV6-5 to TRBJ1-5; TRBD1 agrees at 7 bases. CDR1 and CDR2 (germline): MNHEY, SVGAGI. V gave up 7 bases and J gave up 3 bases; unmatched junction bases: 9. The CDR3 is 15 amino acids. CDR3 nucleotide sequence: TGTGCCAGCACCCCACCGGGACAGTACAATCAGCCCCAGCATTTT. Its translation is CASTPPGQYNQPQHF.

V gene TRBV30 combines with J gene TRBJ2-7, with 9 bases that match TRBD1. Germline-derived CDR1 and CDR2 are GTSNPN and SVGIG (reference sequence). V lost 2 bases, J lost 6 bases, and 11 bases stayed unmatched. The CDR3 totals 15 residues. This CDR3 reads CAWSKGTGFRSEQYF. The CDR3 DNA reads TGTGCCTGGAGTAAGGGGACAGGGTTTCGTTCCGAGCAGTACTTC. Drawing the rest from reference TRBV30 and TRBJ2-7, the complete variable domain is SQTIHQWPATLVQPVGSPLSLECTVEGTSNPNLYWYRQAAGRGLQLLFYSVGIGQISSEVPQNLSASRPQDRQFILSSKKLLLSDSGFYLCAWSKGTGFRSEQYFGPGTRLTVT.

The V and J genes are TRBV7-2 and TRBJ2-5; 7 bases match TRBD2. V lost 5 bases and J lost 5; bases outside the gene matches: 5. CDR1 and CDR2 (germline): SGHTA, FQGNSA. The CDR3 length is 13 residues. CDR3 DNA sequence: TGTGCCAGCAGCCCGAGCGGGGCCGAGACCCAGTACTTC. It translates to CASSPSGAETQYF.

This chain connects TRBV19 to TRBJ2-1; 10 positions match TRBD2. There are 16 residues in the CDR3. Germline V gene lookup returns CDR1 LNHDA and CDR2 SQIVND (reference sequence). The junction had 6 bases not matched to a gene; V was cut back by 5 bases and J by 2 bases. Here the CDR3 reads CASSSLAGGTYNEQFF. The CDR3 DNA sequence: TGTGCCAGTAGTTCATTAGCGGGGGGTACCTACAATGAGCAGTTCTTC.

In this sample, this clone turned up a few times. The chain uses TRBV5-5 and TRBJ2-1; TRBD2 matches 10 bases. The germline V gene has CDR1 SGHKS and CDR2 YYEKEE (reference sequence). CDR3 size: 16 residues. The trim removed 4 bases at V and 7 bases at J, leaving 11 bases unmatched. CDR3 nucleotides: TGTGCCAGCAGCGCCGTAGCGGGGGGACTGAGGAATGAGCAGTTCTTC. It codes for CASSAVAGGLRNEQFF.

The genes are TRBV5-8 and TRBJ1-4, with 10 nucleotides matching TRBD1. This CDR3 is 15 amino acids long. Trimming removed 4 bases from V and 6 bases from J; junction bases left unmatched: 6. Per germline, CDR1 SGHTS and CDR2 YDEGEE. CDR3 coding DNA: TGTGCCAGCAGCCCAGGGACAGGGGCCGATGAAAAACTGTTTTTT. Residues: CASSPGTGADEKLFF.

The chain has TRBV3-1 (or the pseudogene TRBV3-2) and TRBJ1-2; D ambiguous. Looked up from germline, CDR1 is LGHDT and CDR2 is YNNKEL (reference sequence). The CDR3 has 13 residues. V gave up 1 base and J gave up 8 bases, with 11 bases separating them. CDR3 bases: TGTGCCAGCAGCCAAGTCGTTATCGGGGGCTACACCTTC. Protein sequence: CASSQVVIGGYTF.

The DNA for the CDR3 is TGTGCCAGCAGCCCCTTCGCTAACTATGGCTACACCTTC. Amino acids: CASSPFANYGYTF. The rearrangement links TRBV7-9 to TRBJ1-2; D unresolved. The germline V gene has CDR1 SEHNR and CDR2 FQNEAQ (reference sequence). Trimming removed 5 bases from V and 0 bases from J, with 7 bases in between. CDR3 length equals 13 residues.

This clone was recorded once. The CDR3 loop reads CASSFTGNGYTF. The DNA for the CDR3 is TGTGCCAGCAGTTTCACAGGGAATGGCTACACCTTC. The J gene is TRBJ1-2, the V gene TRBV6-5; possibly TRBD1 for D (6 bases). The V gene lost 4 bases and the J gene lost 6 bases, with 9 bases spanning the gap. The CDR3 extends over 12 amino acids. CDR1 is MNHEY and CDR2 is SVGAGI in the germline V gene.

The rearrangement joins TRBV5-1 to TRBJ1-1; D is uncertain. Germline V CDR1 and CDR2: SGHRS, YFSETQ. The ends were cut back, 7 bases at V and 2 bases at J, with 12 bases in the middle. The CDR3 runs 13 residues. Written as DNA, the CDR3 is TGCGCCAGCGGAGAGACGGCTAACACTGAAGCTTTCTTT. This encodes CASGETANTEAFF.

In its sample, this clone was seen a few times. The chain links TRBV28 to TRBJ1-5, with 8 bases aligning to TRBD1. Germline trimming cut 6 bases from V and 4 bases from J; bases unmatched to any gene: 5. In germline, CDR1 is MDHEN, CDR2 SYDVKM. The CDR3 contains 14 residues. This chain's CDR3 is CASRDRQGNQPQHF. The CDR3 DNA reads as TGTGCCAGCAGAGATAGACAGGGGAATCAGCCCCAGCATTTT.

V is TRBV5-6 and J is TRBJ2-1, with a possible D match to TRBD2 (5 bases). Trimming cost V 3 bases and J 5 bases, with 6 bases left between them. The germline CDR1 and CDR2 sequences are SGHDT and YYEEEE. The CDR3 spans 12 residues. The CDR3: CASSWGDNEQFF. In nucleotides, the CDR3 is TGTGCCAGCAGCTGGGGAGACAATGAGCAGTTCTTC.